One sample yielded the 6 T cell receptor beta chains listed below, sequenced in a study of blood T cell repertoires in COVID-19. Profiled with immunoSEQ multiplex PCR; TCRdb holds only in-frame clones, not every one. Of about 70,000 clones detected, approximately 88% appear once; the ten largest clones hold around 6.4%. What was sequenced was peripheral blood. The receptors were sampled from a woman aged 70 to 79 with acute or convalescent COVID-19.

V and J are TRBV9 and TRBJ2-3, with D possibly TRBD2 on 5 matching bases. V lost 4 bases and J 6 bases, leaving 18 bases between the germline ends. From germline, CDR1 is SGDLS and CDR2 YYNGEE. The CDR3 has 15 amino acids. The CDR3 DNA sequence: TGTGCCAGCAGCTCTCGTAGCGCCTCTCCGGATACGCAGTATTTT. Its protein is CASSSRSASPDTQYF.

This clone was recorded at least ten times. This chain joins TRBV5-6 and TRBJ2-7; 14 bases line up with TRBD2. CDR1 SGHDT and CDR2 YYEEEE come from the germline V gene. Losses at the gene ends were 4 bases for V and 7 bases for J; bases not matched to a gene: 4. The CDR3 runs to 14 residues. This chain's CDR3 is CASSTGLAGEEQYF. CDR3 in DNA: TGTGCCAGCAGCACGGGACTAGCGGGAGAAGAGCAGTACTTC.

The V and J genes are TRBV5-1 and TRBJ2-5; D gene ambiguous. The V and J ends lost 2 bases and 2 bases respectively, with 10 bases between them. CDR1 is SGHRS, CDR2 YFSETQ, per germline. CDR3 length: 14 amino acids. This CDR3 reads CASSLERGQETQYF. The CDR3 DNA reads TGCGCCAGCAGCTTAGAAAGAGGACAAGAGACCCAGTACTTC. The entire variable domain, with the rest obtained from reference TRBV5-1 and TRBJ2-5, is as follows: KAGVTQTPRYLIKTRGQQVTLSCSPISGHRSVSWYQQTPGQGLQFLFEYFSETQRNKGNFPGRFSGRQFSNSRSEMNVSTLELGDSALYLCASSLERGQETQYFGPGTRLLVL.

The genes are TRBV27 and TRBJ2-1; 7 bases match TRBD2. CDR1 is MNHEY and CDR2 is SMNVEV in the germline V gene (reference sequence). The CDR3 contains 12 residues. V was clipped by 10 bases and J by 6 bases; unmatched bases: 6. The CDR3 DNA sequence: TGTGCCACGGGGGGAGGGGCCAATGAGCAGTTCTTC. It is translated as CATGGGANEQFF.

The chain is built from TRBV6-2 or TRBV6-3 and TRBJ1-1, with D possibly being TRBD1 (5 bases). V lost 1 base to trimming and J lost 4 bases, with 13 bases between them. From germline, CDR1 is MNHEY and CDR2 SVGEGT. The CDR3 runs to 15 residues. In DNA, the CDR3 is TGTGCCAGCAGTTACTTGCAGGGTGGTGGCACTGAAGCTTTCTTT. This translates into CASSYLQGGGTEAFF.

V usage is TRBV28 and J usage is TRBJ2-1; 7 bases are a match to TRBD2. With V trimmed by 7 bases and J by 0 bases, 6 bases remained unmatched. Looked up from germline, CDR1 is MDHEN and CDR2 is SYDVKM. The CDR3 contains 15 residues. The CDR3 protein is CASTPGGSSYNEQFF. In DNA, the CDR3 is TGTGCCAGCACCCCCGGGGGGAGCTCCTACAATGAGCAGTTCTTC.